This TCR beta chain came from a study of T and B cells in COVID-19 patients. Points from the study as a whole: Symptomatic-phase blood samples from mildly ill patients and early samples from severe cases were scarce. Clonality of TRB repertoires was high in active COVID-19; recovery brought above-healthy diversity and richness.

Germline CDR1 MNHNS, CDR2 SASEGT. CDR3 length: 13 residues. V gave up 1 base and J gave up 8 bases, with 11 bases separating them. Each TRB amplification used roughly 250-550 ng of genomic DNA from blood. Multiplex PCR with BIOMED2 TRB-A/B primer pools amplified TRB rearrangements. TCRdb used MiXCR to reprocess the multiplex PCR reads, holding one entry per CDR3 protein. Of under 5,000 distinct CDR3 sequences listed, 30% to 40% were seen once; the top ten hold about 24%. Details on this clonotype: Its antigen is not known.

The V call is TRBV6-1, the J call TRBJ1-2; D gene uncertain. The specimen sequenced was blood. The receptor comes from a human donor who had recovered from COVID-19. CDR3 region: CASSEGLLRGYTF. CDR3 nucleotide sequence: TGTGCCAGCAGTGAAGGGCTCCTGAGAGGCTACACCTTC.